This T cell receptor (beta chain) was profiled in a study of tumor-infiltrating lymphocytes in oesophageal squamous cell carcinoma. TCRdb reprocessed the PCR reads via MiXCR and lists one record per CDR3 protein. The table includes some 10,000 distinct CDR3 sequences, roughly 64% detected once. The CDR3 has 15 amino acids. From germline, CDR1 is SGHVS and CDR2 FQNEAQ. V gene TRBV7-8 combines with J gene TRBJ2-1; D might be TRBD1 (6 bases). The DNA end is more similar to TRBJ2-7, so the J call may be wrong. This TCR was sampled from a female donor with esophageal squamous cell carcinoma. Sequencing was carried out using esophageal tumor tissue. The CDR3 protein is CASTMRAGASYEQYF. CDR3 nucleotide sequence: TGTGCCAGCACCATGAGGGCAGGGGCATCCTACGAGCAGTACTTC.